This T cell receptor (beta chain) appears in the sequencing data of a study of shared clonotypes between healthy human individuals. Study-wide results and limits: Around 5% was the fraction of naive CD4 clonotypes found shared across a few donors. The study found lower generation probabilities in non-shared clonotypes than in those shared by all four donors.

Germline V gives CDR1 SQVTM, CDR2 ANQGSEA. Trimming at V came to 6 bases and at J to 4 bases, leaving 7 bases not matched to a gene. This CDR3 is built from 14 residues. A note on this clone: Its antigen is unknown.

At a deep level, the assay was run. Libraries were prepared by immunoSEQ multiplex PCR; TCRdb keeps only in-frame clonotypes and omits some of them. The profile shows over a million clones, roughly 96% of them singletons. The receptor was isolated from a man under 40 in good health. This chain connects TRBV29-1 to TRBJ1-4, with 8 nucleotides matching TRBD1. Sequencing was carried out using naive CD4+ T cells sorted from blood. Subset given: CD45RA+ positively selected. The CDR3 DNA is TGCAGCGTGGCGGGACAGGATGATAATGAAAAACTGTTTTTT. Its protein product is CSVAGQDDNEKLFF.